The table lists the clone carrying this T cell receptor beta chain with a few counts. Antigen: not known. This entry belongs to a study of vaccination and CD4 T cells after COVID-19. Study context: Six males and four females, two of them Hispanic, were enrolled as convalescents. Samples taken post-COVID came a median roughly 13 weeks after diagnosis, ranging from 35 to 161.

Indicated treatment: 10-day PBMC culture with coronavirus spike peptide pools or control peptides (ViraFEST assay). Germline V gene data show CDR1 as SGHDN and CDR2 as FVKESK. This CDR3 is built from 17 residues. Trimming cost V 0 bases and J 7 bases; bases outside gene matches: 11. Cultured CD4+ T cells had their DNA profiled by the Oncomine TCR Beta short-read assay. Investigators isolated genomic DNA from cultured CD4+ T cells. A single record per CDR3 protein comes from TCRdb applying MiXCR to the PCR reads. The sample has around 6,300 distinct CDR3 sequences, around 79% seen once. What was sequenced was CD4+ T cells from blood, cultured in vitro. This chain joins TRBV14 and TRBJ2-2; 7 nucleotides line up with TRBD1. This TCR was recovered from a human donor who had recovered from COVID-19. The CDR3 DNA sequence: TGTGCCAGCAGCCAAGATCACGAGACAGGGTATTACGGGGAGCTGTTTTTT. It specifies CASSQDHETGYYGELFF.